Shown below are 22 T cell receptor beta chains from a single sample sequenced in a study of blood T cell repertoires in COVID-19. The method was immunoSEQ multiplex PCR; TCRdb's version includes in-frame clones alone and lacks a portion of them. The sample lists about 270,000 clones; around nine tenths were seen once. The specimen sequenced was PBMCs or T cells enriched from blood (not recorded which). Receptors originate from a woman under 30 who had recovered from COVID-19.

The chain couples TRBV5-1 to TRBJ2-7; the D gene is possibly TRBD2 (5 bases). Per germline, CDR1 SGHRS and CDR2 YFSETQ. The CDR3 has 13 amino acids. V shed 0 bases and J shed 2 bases, with 6 bases lying between them. DNA for the CDR3: TGCGCCAGCAGCTTGGGACTACCCTACGAGCAGTACTTC. Protein sequence: CASSLGLPYEQYF.

V is TRBV9 and J is TRBJ2-3, with 7 bases lining up with TRBD2. Germline-derived CDR1 and CDR2 are SGDLS and YYNGEE. J lost 6 bases, V lost 2 bases, and 9 bases had no gene match. CDR3 length: 15 amino acids. The CDR3 DNA sequence: TGTGCCAGCAGCGTGACCCGACTAGCTACGGATACGCAGTATTTT. Protein product: CASSVTRLATDTQYF.

This clone has only one observation. The V and J genes are TRBV30 and TRBJ2-2; 10 nucleotides agree with TRBD2. The CDR3 contains 16 residues. Germline lookup yields CDR1 GTSNPN and CDR2 SVGIG (reference sequence). V was pared by 4 bases and J by 6 bases, with 11 bases of the junction left unmatched. The CDR3: CAWTPEREGQAGELFF. CDR3 DNA sequence: TGTGCCTGGACCCCAGAGCGGGAGGGCCAGGCCGGGGAGCTGTTTTTT.

This chain uses TRBV7-2 with TRBJ2-7; 9 bases map to TRBD1. After removal of 1 base from V and 5 bases from J, the junction contained 9 bases not matched to a gene. In germline, CDR1 is SGHTA, CDR2 FQGNSA. The CDR3 is made up of 16 amino acids. The CDR3 loop is CASSLGPPDRGNEQYF. CDR3 in DNA: TGTGCCAGCAGCTTAGGACCTCCGGACAGGGGCAACGAGCAGTACTTC. Looking up the rest from reference TRBV7-2 and TRBJ2-7 gives the full variable domain: GAGVSQSPSNKVTEKGKDVELRCDPISGHTALYWYRQSLGQGLEFLIYFQGNSAPDKSGLPSDRFSAERTGGSVSTLTIQRTQQEDSAVYLCASSLGPPDRGNEQYFGPGTRLTVT.

This chain connects TRBV2 to TRBJ1-5; D may be TRBD1 (6 bases). The CDR3 spans 16 residues. Trimming took off 6 bases at V and 1 base at J, with 16 bases between the two ends. From germline, CDR1 is SNHLY and CDR2 FYNNEI. CDR3 amino acids: CASRGSFQGSNQPQHF. CDR3 DNA sequence: TGTGCCAGCAGGGGGAGTTTCCAGGGGAGCAATCAGCCCCAGCATTTT.

J is TRBJ1-2 and V is TRBV30; 8 nucleotides align to TRBD1. Trimming removed 4 bases from V and 2 bases from J; junction bases left unmatched: 3. Germline lookup yields CDR1 GTSNPN and CDR2 SVGIG (reference sequence). CDR3 size: 13 residues. CDR3 DNA sequence: TGTGCCTGGATGGGACAGGCGAACTATGGCTACACCTTC. It yields the protein CAWMGQANYGYTF. Based on the CDR3 plus reference TRBV30 and TRBJ1-2, the full variable domain is SQTIHQWPATLVQPVGSPLSLECTVEGTSNPNLYWYRQAAGRGLQLLFYSVGIGQISSEVPQNLSASRPQDRQFILSSKKLLLSDSGFYLCAWMGQANYGYTFGSGTRLTVV.

This chain links TRBV24-1 with TRBJ2-3; 9 bases fit TRBD1. Germline V lookup: CDR1 KGHDR, CDR2 SFDVKD. This CDR3 is built from 16 residues. The V and J ends lost 0 bases and 4 bases, in that order; junction bases with no gene match: 4. The CDR3 region is CATSDLTGQGSDTQYF. CDR3 nucleotides: TGTGCCACCAGTGATTTGACGGGACAGGGCTCAGATACGCAGTATTTT.

V usage is TRBV4-1 and J usage is TRBJ1-2, with D hard to call. From germline, CDR1 is MGHRA and CDR2 YSYEKL. The V gene lost 0 bases and the J gene lost 5 bases, with 19 bases spanning the gap. This CDR3 spans 17 amino acids. This CDR3 reads CASSQDSYSTVAYGYTF. Written as DNA, the CDR3 is TGCGCCAGCAGCCAAGATTCCTACAGCACCGTGGCGTATGGCTACACCTTC.

This rearrangement joins TRBV11-2 to TRBJ1-2; a weak D match, TRBD1 (5 bases). With 2 bases removed from V and 2 bases from J, the gap between germline ends came to 9 bases. Germline CDR1 reads SGHAT; CDR2 reads FQNNGV. This CDR3 region has 14 residues. CDR3 sequence (DNA): TGTGCCAGCAGCTTAAAGCAGGGCAACTATGGCTACACCTTC. Protein product: CASSLKQGNYGYTF.

The V and J genes are TRBV6-5 and TRBJ2-7; TRBD2 aligns across 8 bases. J was trimmed by 3 bases and V by 0 bases; bases with no gene match: 4. CDR1 is MNHEY and CDR2 is SVGAGI in the germline V gene. This CDR3 is 15 amino acids long. The DNA of the CDR3 is TGTGCCAGCAGTTACTCCGCGGGAGGTCGCTACGAGCAGTACTTC. This translates into CASSYSAGGRYEQYF.

V gene TRBV30 combines with J gene TRBJ1-6, with 7 bases matching TRBD1. The CDR3 totals 14 residues. J gave up 14 bases and V 2 bases, and 12 bases lay outside the gene matches. Germline CDR1 is GTSNPN and CDR2 is SVGIG (reference sequence). The CDR3 DNA sequence: TGTGCCTGGAGTTTCCCCCGACAGGGAGATGCCCTCCACTTT. Its translation is CAWSFPRQGDALHF.

J is TRBJ2-7 and V is TRBV29-1; TRBD2 aligns across 7 bases. V was pared by 5 bases and J by 2 bases, with 6 bases of the junction left unmatched. The germline V gene has CDR1 SQVTM and CDR2 ANQGSEA. The CDR3 covers 13 residues. The CDR3 DNA sequence: TGCAGCGTTTGGCCGCGGGGGACCTACGAGCAGTACTTC. Protein sequence: CSVWPRGTYEQYF.

The sample holds one count of this clone. This chain joins TRBV29-1 and TRBJ2-1, with no clear D. Looked up from germline, CDR1 is SQVTM and CDR2 is ANQGSEA. Trimming removed 3 bases at V and 0 bases at J, with 12 bases between. The CDR3 consists of 15 residues. The CDR3 protein is CSVEVYLSSYNEQFF. CDR3 DNA: TGCAGCGTTGAGGTCTACTTGAGCTCCTACAATGAGCAGTTCTTC.

This rearrangement joins TRBV6-2 or TRBV6-3 to TRBJ2-3; D remains unclear. CDR1 is MNHEY and CDR2 is SVGEGT in the germline V gene. V was shortened by 1 base and J by 2 bases, with 16 bases between the two germline ends. CDR3 length: 17 residues. In nucleotides, the CDR3 is TGTGCCAGCAGTTACTGGGCCCAGGTGCCCCTCACAGATACGCAGTATTTT. It yields the protein CASSYWAQVPLTDTQYF.

This chain connects TRBV7-6 to TRBJ2-7; no clear D. Germline CDR1 is SGHVS and CDR2 is FNYEAQ. The length of the CDR3 is 13 residues. V gave up 5 bases and J gave up 6 bases, with 14 bases separating them. CDR3 DNA sequence: TGTGCCAGCAGCCCTCAACAGTATCGCGAGCAGTACTTC. The encoded protein is CASSPQQYREQYF.

This clone was detected only a few times. CDR3 region: CASSNGLTYEQYF. DNA for the CDR3: TGTGCCAGCAGCAATGGGCTTACCTACGAGCAGTACTTC. This chain links TRBV12-3 or TRBV12-4 with TRBJ2-7; no clear D gene. CDR3 length equals 13 residues. With 6 bases removed from V and 2 bases from J, the gap between germline ends came to 11 bases.

The chain carries TRBV7-6 and TRBJ1-1; 7 bases are shared with TRBD1. V shed 4 bases, J shed 2 bases, and the junction held 7 bases outside the gene matches. Germline lookup yields CDR1 SGHVS and CDR2 FNYEAQ. The CDR3 has 15 amino acids. DNA for the CDR3: TGTGCCAGCAGCTCCTCAACAGGGGTCAACACTGAAGCTTTCTTT. Translation gives CASSSSTGVNTEAFF. Variable domain in full (rest from reference TRBV7-6 and TRBJ1-1): GAGVSQSPRYKVTKRGQDVALRCDPISGHVSLYWYRQALGQGPEFLTYFNYEAQQDKSGLPNDRFSAERPEGSISTLTIQRTEQRDSAMYRCASSSSTGVNTEAFFGQGTRLTVV.

The V and J genes are TRBV6-5 and TRBJ1-5, with D unresolved. The length of the CDR3 is 15 residues. V shed 0 bases and J shed 3 bases, with 9 bases lying between them. The V gene's germline CDR1 is MNHEY and CDR2 SVGAGI. The CDR3 DNA is TGTGCCAGCAGTTACTCTCGAGGGCACAATCAGCCCCAGCATTTT. Translated: CASSYSRGHNQPQHF.

The count of this clone is one. The CDR3 nucleotides are TGCAGTGCTAGTTCTAACACTGAAGCTTTCTTT. It translates to CSASSNTEAFF. V is TRBV20-1 and J is TRBJ1-1; D is unclear. Germline V gene data show CDR1 as DFQATT and CDR2 as SNEGSKA (reference sequence). This CDR3 spans 11 amino acids. Trimming took 3 bases from V and 2 from J, leaving 4 bases between them.

The V and J genes are TRBV30 and TRBJ1-1, with 7 nucleotides matching TRBD1. This CDR3 comprises 15 residues. With V trimmed by 3 bases and J by 6 bases, 13 bases remained unmatched. Germline lookup yields CDR1 GTSNPN and CDR2 SVGIG (reference sequence). Written as DNA, the CDR3 is TGTGCCTGGAGAGCCGCAGGGGGATCATCTGCTGAAGCTTTCTTT. It is translated as CAWRAAGGSSAEAFF.

The chain employs TRBV6-5 and TRBJ2-7, with 9 bases matching TRBD2. The CDR3 is made up of 14 amino acids. The germline CDR1 and CDR2 sequences are MNHEY and SVGAGI. The trim removed 5 bases at V and 4 bases at J, leaving 6 bases unmatched. This chain's CDR3 is CASSTGLARYEQYF. The CDR3 DNA is TGTGCCAGCAGTACAGGACTAGCGAGATACGAGCAGTACTTC.

Note on this clone: Within the sample, other DNA sequences also encode this same CDR3. The rearrangement uses TRBV9 and TRBJ2-3, with TRBD2 identical over 7 bases. The CDR3 spans 15 residues. Per germline, CDR1 SGDLS and CDR2 YYNGEE. V was clipped by 4 bases and J by 0 bases; unmatched bases: 5. In nucleotides, the CDR3 is TGTGCCAGCAGCCGTAGCGGGTCTAGCACAGATACGCAGTATTTT. It translates to CASSRSGSSTDTQYF. Complete variable domain (other parts from reference TRBV9 and TRBJ2-3): DSGVTQTPKHLITATGQRVTLRCSPRSGDLSVYWYQQSLDQGLQFLIQYYNGEERAKGNILERFSAQQFPDLHSELNLSSLELGDSALYFCASSRSGSSTDTQYFGPGTRLTVL.